A selection of T cell receptor beta chains follows, all from one sample in a study of T cell responses to AZD1222 COVID-19 vaccine. Produced via immunoSEQ multiplex PCR; TCRdb's table is partial and in-frame only. The table lists 200,000 or so clones, 87% of them singletons, with around 2.9% in the top ten. The sample here was peripheral blood, taken on day 0 of MenACWY control vaccination. All receptors derive from an adult in good health. Both conserved end residues are part of each CDR3. D genes are given only for firm matches. Expanded clones get a size class; other rows say once, few or many, or leave the size out.

CDR3 protein: CASSAGTGKGNQPQHF
CDR3 DNA: TGTGCCAGCAGCGCCGGGACAGGGAAAGGTAATCAGCCCCAGCATTTT
J gene: TRBJ1-5
V gene: TRBV9
clone size: .
D gene: TRBD1

CDR3 protein: CASSEDLRTDYEQYF
CDR3 DNA: TGTGCCAGCAGTGAAGATCTTCGGACAGACTACGAGCAGTACTTC
J gene: TRBJ2-7
V gene: TRBV6-1
clone size: .
D gene: .

CDR3 protein: CASSLVALAGGNEQFF
CDR3 DNA: TGCGCCAGCAGCTTGGTCGCGCTAGCGGGGGGCAATGAGCAGTTCTTC
J gene: TRBJ2-1
V gene: TRBV5-1
clone size: .
D gene: TRBD2

CDR3 protein: CASSTGLNSPLHF
CDR3 DNA: TGTGCCAGCAGCACAGGGCTTAATTCACCCCTCCACTTT
J gene: TRBJ1-6
V gene: TRBV7-2
clone size: .
D gene: .

CDR3 protein: CASSERGGGGNEQFF
CDR3 DNA: TGTGCCAGCAGTGAAAGGGGAGGGGGAGGCAATGAGCAGTTCTTC
J gene: TRBJ2-1
V gene: TRBV25-1
clone size: .
D gene: .

CDR3 protein: CASSIGTGYNSPLHF
CDR3 DNA: TGTGCCAGTAGTATCGGGACAGGGTATAATTCACCCCTCCACTTT
J gene: TRBJ1-6
V gene: TRBV19
clone size: .
D gene: TRBD1

CDR3 protein: CASSGGVEQPQHF
CDR3 DNA: TGTGCCAGCAGTGGGGGAGTTGAACAGCCCCAGCATTTT
J gene: TRBJ1-5
V gene: TRBV2
clone size: .
D gene: .

CDR3 protein: CASSFFRDRSYNEQFF
CDR3 DNA: TGTGCCAGCAGCTTTTTTAGGGACAGGTCCTACAATGAGCAGTTCTTC
J gene: TRBJ2-1
V gene: TRBV7-8
clone size: .
D gene: TRBD1

CDR3 protein: CASSLQGPGYNSPLHF
CDR3 DNA: TGTGCCAGCAGTTTACAGGGGCCAGGGTATAATTCACCCCTCCACTTT
J gene: TRBJ1-6
V gene: TRBV7-3
clone size: .
D gene: TRBD1

CDR3 protein: CSVGGGTDTQYF
CDR3 DNA: TGCAGCGTTGGGGGGGGCACAGATACGCAGTATTTT
J gene: TRBJ2-3
V gene: TRBV29-1
clone size: .
D gene: .

CDR3 protein: CASSQGADSFNQPQHF
CDR3 DNA: TGTGCCAGCAGCCAAGGCGCGGACAGTTTCAATCAGCCCCAGCATTTT
J gene: TRBJ1-5
V gene: TRBV3-1/TRBV3-2
clone size: .
D gene: .

CDR3 protein: CASSYTGGPGEKLFF
CDR3 DNA: TGTGCCAGCAGTTACACAGGGGGACCGGGTGAAAAACTGTTTTTT
J gene: TRBJ1-4
V gene: TRBV6-5
clone size: .
D gene: TRBD1

CDR3 protein: CASRQLSGGLGQFF
CDR3 DNA: TGTGCCAGCAGACAATTATCGGGGGGGTTGGGGCAGTTCTTC
J gene: TRBJ2-1
V gene: TRBV11-2
clone size: few
D gene: TRBD2

CDR3 protein: CASSGRGGLPGANVLTF
CDR3 DNA: TGTGCCAGCAGTGGCCGGGGGGGGCTGCCTGGGGCCAACGTCCTGACTTTC
J gene: TRBJ2-6
V gene: TRBV25-1
clone size: .
D gene: TRBD2

CDR3 protein: CASSADRDVGEQYF
CDR3 DNA: TGTGCCAGCAGCGCGGACAGGGACGTTGGGGAGCAGTACTTC
J gene: TRBJ2-7
V gene: TRBV7-3
clone size: .
D gene: TRBD1

CDR3 protein: CASGFLYNEQFF
CDR3 DNA: TGTGCTAGTGGTTTTCTCTACAATGAGCAGTTCTTC
J gene: TRBJ2-1
V gene: TRBV12-5
clone size: .
D gene: .

CDR3 protein: CASSDMREQYF
CDR3 DNA: TGTGCCAGCAGCGATATGCGGGAGCAGTACTTC
J gene: TRBJ2-7
V gene: TRBV7-9
clone size: .
D gene: .

CDR3 protein: CATSDRGPSRADTQYF
CDR3 DNA: TGTGCCACCAGTGACAGGGGCCCCTCCCGGGCAGATACGCAGTATTTT
J gene: TRBJ2-3
V gene: TRBV24-1
clone size: .
D gene: .

CDR3 protein: CASHLLGEQYF
CDR3 DNA: TGTGCCAGCCATTTATTGGGCGAGCAGTACTTC
J gene: TRBJ2-7
V gene: TRBV6-5
clone size: .
D gene: .

CDR3 protein: CASGSESGTGLFF
CDR3 DNA: TGTGCTAGTGGTTCAGAATCCGGGACAGGTTTATTCTTC
J gene: TRBJ2-1
V gene: TRBV12-5
clone size: .
D gene: TRBD1

CDR3 protein: CASSVEAGGPTDTQYF
CDR3 DNA: TGTGCCAGCAGCGTAGAAGCGGGGGGGCCGACAGATACGCAGTATTTT
J gene: TRBJ2-3
V gene: TRBV9
clone size: .
D gene: TRBD2

CDR3 protein: CAWSVLGTLGETQYF
CDR3 DNA: TGTGCCTGGAGTGTACTAGGCACCCTCGGAGAGACCCAGTACTTC
J gene: TRBJ2-5
V gene: TRBV30
clone size: .
D gene: .

CDR3 protein: CASSILAEGPYGYTF
CDR3 DNA: TGTGCCAGCAGTATTCTGGCTGAAGGTCCCTATGGCTACACCTTC
J gene: TRBJ1-2
V gene: TRBV27
clone size: few
D gene: .

CDR3 protein: CASSHRLAGEKNEQFF
CDR3 DNA: TGTGCCAGCAGTCATCGACTAGCGGGAGAAAAAAATGAGCAGTTCTTC
J gene: TRBJ2-1
V gene: TRBV27
clone size: .
D gene: TRBD2

CDR3 protein: CASSDGENTGELFF
CDR3 DNA: TGTGCCAGCAGTGACGGGGAGAACACCGGGGAGCTGTTTTTT
J gene: TRBJ2-2
V gene: TRBV6-4
clone size: .
D gene: .

CDR3 protein: CASSRGDGYTF
CDR3 DNA: TGTGCCAGTAGTCGGGGGGATGGCTACACCTTC
J gene: TRBJ1-2
V gene: TRBV19
clone size: .
D gene: .

CDR3 protein: CASSQGQKAFF
CDR3 DNA: TGTGCCAGCAGCCAAGGACAGAAAGCTTTCTTT
J gene: TRBJ1-1
V gene: TRBV14
clone size: .
D gene: .

CDR3 protein: CASSPIKGFGGELFF
CDR3 DNA: TGTGCCAGCAGCCCAATCAAAGGGTTCGGCGGGGAGCTGTTTTTT
J gene: TRBJ2-2
V gene: TRBV7-9
clone size: .
D gene: .

CDR3 protein: CASNRVRGSSPLHF
CDR3 DNA: TGTGCCAGTAATCGGGTCAGGGGGAGTTCACCCCTCCACTTT
J gene: TRBJ1-6
V gene: TRBV19
clone size: .
D gene: TRBD1

CDR3 protein: CASSFLLNNEQFF
CDR3 DNA: TGTGCCAGCAGCTTCCTTTTAAACAATGAGCAGTTCTTC
J gene: TRBJ2-1
V gene: TRBV7-9
clone size: .
D gene: .

CDR3 protein: CASRRSENYGYTF
CDR3 DNA: TGCGCCAGCAGGCGCAGCGAGAACTATGGCTACACCTTC
J gene: TRBJ1-2
V gene: TRBV5-1
clone size: few
D gene: .

CDR3 protein: CSAGDRGEAFF
CDR3 DNA: TGCAGCGCCGGAGACAGGGGCGAAGCTTTCTTT
J gene: TRBJ1-1
V gene: TRBV29-1
clone size: .
D gene: TRBD1

CDR3 protein: CASSDQGFGGYTF
CDR3 DNA: TGCGCCAGCAGCGACCAGGGGTTTGGGGGCTACACCTTC
J gene: TRBJ1-2
V gene: TRBV5-1
clone size: few
D gene: .

CDR3 protein: CATNELATDTQYF
CDR3 DNA: TGTGCCACCAATGAATTAGCCACAGATACGCAGTATTTT
J gene: TRBJ2-3
V gene: TRBV9
clone size: .
D gene: .

CDR3 protein: CASSTHLLSGAGAGEQYF
CDR3 DNA: TGTGCCAGCAGCACCCACCTTTTATCCGGGGCGGGAGCGGGAGAGCAGTACTTC
J gene: TRBJ2-7
V gene: TRBV7-9
clone size: .
D gene: TRBD2

CDR3 protein: CASTDPGLARTDTQYF
CDR3 DNA: TGTGCCAGCACCGATCCCGGACTAGCTCGCACAGATACGCAGTATTTT
J gene: TRBJ2-3
V gene: TRBV28
clone size: .
D gene: TRBD2

CDR3 protein: CAISDNLADQETQYF
CDR3 DNA: TGTGCCATCAGTGACAACCTAGCGGACCAAGAGACCCAGTACTTC
J gene: TRBJ2-5
V gene: TRBV10-3
clone size: .
D gene: TRBD2

CDR3 protein: CASIPLGASSDYTF
CDR3 DNA: TGTGCCAGCATCCCGTTGGGGGCCTCTAGTGACTACACCTTC
J gene: TRBJ1-2
V gene: TRBV7-9
clone size: .
D gene: .

CDR3 protein: CASQEYSNQPQHF
CDR3 DNA: TGTGCCAGTCAGGAATATAGCAATCAGCCCCAGCATTTT
J gene: TRBJ1-5
V gene: TRBV19
clone size: .
D gene: .

CDR3 protein: CASSPEGNYGYTF
CDR3 DNA: TGTGCCAGCTCACCAGAGGGGAACTATGGCTACACCTTC
J gene: TRBJ1-2
V gene: TRBV18
clone size: .
D gene: .

CDR3 protein: CASSPNGEWSEQYF
CDR3 DNA: TGTGCCAGCAGCCCCAATGGGGAGTGGAGCGAGCAGTACTTC
J gene: TRBJ2-7
V gene: TRBV7-2
clone size: .
D gene: .

CDR3 protein: CASSRQGAGELFF
CDR3 DNA: TGTGCCAGCAGCCGGCAAGGGGCCGGGGAGCTGTTTTTT
J gene: TRBJ2-2
V gene: TRBV3-1/TRBV3-2
clone size: .
D gene: .

CDR3 protein: CASRGGWNTEAFF
CDR3 DNA: TGTGCCAGCAGGGGGGGCTGGAACACTGAAGCTTTCTTT
J gene: TRBJ1-1
V gene: TRBV11-1
clone size: .
D gene: .

CDR3 protein: CSGGTSGLLGDEQFF
CDR3 DNA: TGCAGCGGAGGGACTAGCGGGCTACTAGGGGATGAGCAGTTCTTC
J gene: TRBJ2-1
V gene: TRBV29-1
clone size: .
D gene: TRBD2

CDR3 protein: CASSSVGLNYGYTF
CDR3 DNA: TGTGCCAGCAGCTCCGTGGGCCTCAACTATGGCTACACCTTC
J gene: TRBJ1-2
V gene: TRBV7-9
clone size: once
D gene: .